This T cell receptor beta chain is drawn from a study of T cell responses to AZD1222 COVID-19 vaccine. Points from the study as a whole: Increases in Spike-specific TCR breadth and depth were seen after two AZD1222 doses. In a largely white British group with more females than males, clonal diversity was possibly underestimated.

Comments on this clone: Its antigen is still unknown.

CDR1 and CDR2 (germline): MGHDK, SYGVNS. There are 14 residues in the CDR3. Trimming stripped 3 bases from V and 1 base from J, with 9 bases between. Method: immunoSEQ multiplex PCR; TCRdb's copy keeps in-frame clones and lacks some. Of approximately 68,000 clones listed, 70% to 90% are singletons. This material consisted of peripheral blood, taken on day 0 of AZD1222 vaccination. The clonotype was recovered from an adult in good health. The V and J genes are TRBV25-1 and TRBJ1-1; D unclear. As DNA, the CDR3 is TGTGCCAGCAGTGATCCCGGAAGGAACACTGAAGCTTTCTTT. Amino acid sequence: CASSDPGRNTEAFF. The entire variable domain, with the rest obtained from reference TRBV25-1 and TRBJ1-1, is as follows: EADIYQTPRYLVIGTGKKITLECSQTMGHDKMYWYQQDPGMELHLIHYSYGVNSTEKGDLSSESTVSRIRTEHFPLTLESARPSHTSQYLCASSDPGRNTEAFFGQGTRLTVV.